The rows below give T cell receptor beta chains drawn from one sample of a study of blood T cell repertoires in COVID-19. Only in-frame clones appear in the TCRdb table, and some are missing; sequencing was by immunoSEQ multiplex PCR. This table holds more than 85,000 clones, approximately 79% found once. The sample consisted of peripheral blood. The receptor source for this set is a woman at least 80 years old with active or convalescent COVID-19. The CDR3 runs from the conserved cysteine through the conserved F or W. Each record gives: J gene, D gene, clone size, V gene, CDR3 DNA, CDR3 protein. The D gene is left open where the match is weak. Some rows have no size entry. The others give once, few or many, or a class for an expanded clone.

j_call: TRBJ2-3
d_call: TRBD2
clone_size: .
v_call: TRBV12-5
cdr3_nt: TGTGCTAGTGGTTTTGGAGTCCGGAGACACGCGGGAGTTACAGATACGCAGTATTTT
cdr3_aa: CASGFGVRRHAGVTDTQYF

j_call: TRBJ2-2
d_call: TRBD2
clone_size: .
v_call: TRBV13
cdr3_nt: TGTGCCAGCAGCCCATTCACTAGCGGGAGAAACACCGGGGAGCTGTTTTTT
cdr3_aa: CASSPFTSGRNTGELFF

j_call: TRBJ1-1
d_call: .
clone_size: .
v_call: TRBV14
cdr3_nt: TGTGCCAGCAGCCGCGGAAGGGGTTTCAGCACTGAAGCTTTCTTT
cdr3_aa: CASSRGRGFSTEAFF

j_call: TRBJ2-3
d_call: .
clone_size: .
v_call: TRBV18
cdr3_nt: TGTGCCAGCTCACCGCGGTTGGCACATAGCACAGATACGCAGTATTTT
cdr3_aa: CASSPRLAHSTDTQYF

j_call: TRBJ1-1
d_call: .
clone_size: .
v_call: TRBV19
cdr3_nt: TGTGCCAGTTCCCTTGTCGGGACACCCAACACTGAAGCTTTCTTT
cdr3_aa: CASSLVGTPNTEAFF

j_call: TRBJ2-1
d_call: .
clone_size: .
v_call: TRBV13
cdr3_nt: TGTGCCAGCAGCTTCTCCGGGTGGAATGAGCAGTTCTTC
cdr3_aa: CASSFSGWNEQFF

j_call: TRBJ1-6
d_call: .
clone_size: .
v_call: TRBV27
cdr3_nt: TGTGCCAGCAGTTTAAACGAGGGTACTCTGGGGTCACCCCTCCACTTT
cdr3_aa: CASSLNEGTLGSPLHF

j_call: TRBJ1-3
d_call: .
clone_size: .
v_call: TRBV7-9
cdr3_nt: TGTGCCAGCAGCTTAGGAGTTTCTGGAAACACCATATATTTT
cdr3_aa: CASSLGVSGNTIYF

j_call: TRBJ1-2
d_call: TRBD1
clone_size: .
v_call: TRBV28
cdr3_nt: TGTGCCAGCACCCCTGGGACAGCTAACTATGGCTACACCTTC
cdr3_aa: CASTPGTANYGYTF

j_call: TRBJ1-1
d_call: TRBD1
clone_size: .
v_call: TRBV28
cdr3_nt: TGTGCCAGCAGTTTGTTACCGGGACAGGGGGAGAGCACTGAAGCTTTCTTT
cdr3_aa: CASSLLPGQGESTEAFF

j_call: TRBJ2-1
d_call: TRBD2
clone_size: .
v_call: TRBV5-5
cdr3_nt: TGTGCCAGCAGCCTGCGACTAGCGGGAGTAACCTACAATGAGCAGTTCTTC
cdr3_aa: CASSLRLAGVTYNEQFF

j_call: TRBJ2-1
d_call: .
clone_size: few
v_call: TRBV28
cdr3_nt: TGTGCCAGCAGTTTAGGGAGCGGGTTCTACAATGAGCAGTTCTTC
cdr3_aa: CASSLGSGFYNEQFF

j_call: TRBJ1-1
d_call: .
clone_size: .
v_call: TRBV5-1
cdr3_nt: TGCGCCAGCAGCTTCACGGGAAGGAACACTGAAGCTTTCTTT
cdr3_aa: CASSFTGRNTEAFF

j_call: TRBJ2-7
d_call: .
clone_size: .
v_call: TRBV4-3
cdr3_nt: TGCGCCAGCAGCCCATCGCCGGGATTGCTCTACGAGCAGTACTTC
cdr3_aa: CASSPSPGLLYEQYF

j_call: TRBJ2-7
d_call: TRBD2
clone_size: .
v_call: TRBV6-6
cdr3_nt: TGTGCCACCAGCGGACTAGCGGGCTTGGAGCAGTACTTC
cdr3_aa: CATSGLAGLEQYF

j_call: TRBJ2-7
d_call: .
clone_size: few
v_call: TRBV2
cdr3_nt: TGTGCCGTGGGGGACTGGAGCTACGAGCAGTACTTC
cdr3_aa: CAVGDWSYEQYF

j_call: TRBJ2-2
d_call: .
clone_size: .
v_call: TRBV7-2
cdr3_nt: TGTGCCAGCAGCTTAGCACAGAACACCGGGGAGCTGTTTTTT
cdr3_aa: CASSLAQNTGELFF

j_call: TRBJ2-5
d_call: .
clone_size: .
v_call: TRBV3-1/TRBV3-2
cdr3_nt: TGTGCCAGCACCCCAAATGAAGAGACCCAGTACTTC
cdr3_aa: CASTPNEETQYF

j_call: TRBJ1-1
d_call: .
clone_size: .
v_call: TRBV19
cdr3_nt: TGTGCCAGTAGTATATTTCAGCGGAAAATGAACACTGAAGCTTTCTTT
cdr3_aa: CASSIFQRKMNTEAFF

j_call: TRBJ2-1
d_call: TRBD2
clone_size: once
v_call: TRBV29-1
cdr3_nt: TGTCCTCTTTTAGCGGGAGGGCTGAGTGAGCAGTTCTTC
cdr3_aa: CPLLAGGLSEQFF

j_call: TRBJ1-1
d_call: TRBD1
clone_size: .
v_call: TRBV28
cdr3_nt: TGTGCCAGCAGTACGCCCCGGACAGGGAACACTGAAGCTTTCTTT
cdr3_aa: CASSTPRTGNTEAFF

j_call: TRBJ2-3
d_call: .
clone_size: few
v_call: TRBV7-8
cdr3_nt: TGTGCCAGCAGCTTCCGAGTCCCAGATACGCAGTATTTT
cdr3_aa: CASSFRVPDTQYF

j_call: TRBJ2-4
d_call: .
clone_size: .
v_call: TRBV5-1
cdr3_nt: TGCGCCAGCAGCTTGGGGCCTCAAATAAAAAACATTCAGTACTTC
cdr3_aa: CASSLGPQIKNIQYF

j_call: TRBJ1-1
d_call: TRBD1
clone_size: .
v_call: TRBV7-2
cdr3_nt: TGTGCCAGCAGACTTAGGGACAGAATGAACACTGAAGCTTTCTTT
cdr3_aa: CASRLRDRMNTEAFF

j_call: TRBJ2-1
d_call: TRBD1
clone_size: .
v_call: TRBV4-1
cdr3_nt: TGCGCCAGCAGCCAAGATTGGAAACAGGGGGCTCTTATAACGAATGAGCAGTTCTTC
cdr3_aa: CASSQDWKQGALITNEQFF